This T cell receptor (beta chain) was documented in a study of response to subunit inactivated influenza vaccine. Using its own MiXCR run on the RT-PCR reads, TCRdb lists one record per CDR3 protein. This repertoire shows 500,000 to 600,000 distinct CDR3 sequences, around 11% found once; its top ten account for approximately 10%. CDR1 is SGHRS and CDR2 is YFSETQ in the germline V gene. The CDR3 loop spans 14 amino acids. With 0 bases removed from V and 3 bases from J, the gap between germline ends came to 7 bases. These same records also appear under a second study, on T cells expressing NK-cell markers. That work contributes: Beta-chain TCR cDNA was generated via 5'RACE template switching with UMIs. Of the CD8+ T cell pool in about 6 donors, about 1.0-8% was accounted for by dominant NKG2C+ clonotypes. For four donors, these clonotypes were likewise the leading ones in the CD3+CD56-NKG2C+ fraction. Expanded NKG2C+ T cell clones were not confirmed as HCMV-specific.

The sequences come from PBMCs from blood, collected on the day of vaccination. This sequence originates from a man aged 50-60 years who received an inactivated influenza vaccine. V gene TRBV5-1 combines with J gene TRBJ2-1, with D hard to call. The CDR3 DNA reads TGCGCCAGCAGCTTGGAGGGAATCTACAATGAGCAGTTCTTC. The encoded protein is CASSLEGIYNEQFF.